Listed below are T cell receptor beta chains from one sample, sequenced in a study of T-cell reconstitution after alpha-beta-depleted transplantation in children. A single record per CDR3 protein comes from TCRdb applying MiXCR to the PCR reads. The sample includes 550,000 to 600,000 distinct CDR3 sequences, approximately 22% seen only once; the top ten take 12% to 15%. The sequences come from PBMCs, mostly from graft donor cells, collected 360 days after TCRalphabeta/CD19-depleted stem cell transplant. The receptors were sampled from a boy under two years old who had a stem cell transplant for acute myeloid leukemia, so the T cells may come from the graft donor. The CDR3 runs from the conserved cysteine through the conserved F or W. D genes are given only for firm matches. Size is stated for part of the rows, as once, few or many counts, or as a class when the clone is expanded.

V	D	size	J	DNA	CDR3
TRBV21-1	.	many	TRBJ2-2	TGTGCCAGCAGCCGAAGGGTAACCGGGGAGCTGTTTTTT	CASSRRVTGELFF
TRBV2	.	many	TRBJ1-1	TGTGCCAGCAGTGAGAAGGGGGAGAGGACTGAAGCTTTCTTT	CASSEKGERTEAFF
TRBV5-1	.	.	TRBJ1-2	TGCGCCAGCAGCATACAGGGCACCGGCTATGGCTACACCTTC	CASSIQGTGYGYTF
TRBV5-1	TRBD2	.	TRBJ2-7	TGCGCCAGCACCCCCAGCGGGGCTACCTACGAGCAGTACTTC	CASTPSGATYEQYF
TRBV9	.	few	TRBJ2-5	TGTGCCAGCAGCGACGGGGGTCCGGAGACCCAGTACTTC	CASSDGGPETQYF
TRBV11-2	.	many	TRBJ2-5	TGTGCCAGCAGGCCTCCCCGGGACGACCAAGAGACCCAGTACTTC	CASRPPRDDQETQYF
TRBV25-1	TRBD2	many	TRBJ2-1	TGTGCCAGCAGTGGAGCGGGGGCCCAGTTCTTC	CASSGAGAQFF
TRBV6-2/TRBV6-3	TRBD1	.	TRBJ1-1	TGTGCCAGCAGTTCCCGGACAGGGATACTCACTGAAGCTTTCTTT	CASSSRTGILTEAFF
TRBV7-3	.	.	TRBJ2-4	TGTGCCAGCAGCTTATCCCTGGGGGGGCTTCAGTACTTC	CASSLSLGGLQYF
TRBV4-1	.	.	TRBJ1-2	TGCGCCAGCAGCCAAGCATATCTCCAGGGAGCCTATGGCTACACCTTC	CASSQAYLQGAYGYTF
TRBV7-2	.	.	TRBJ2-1	TGTGCCAGCAGCGATACACCTAGCTCCTACAATGAGCAGTTCTTC	CASSDTPSSYNEQFF
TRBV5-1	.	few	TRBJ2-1	TGCGCCAGCAGCTTGGACGGTGCGATCAATGAGCAGTTCTTC	CASSLDGAINEQFF
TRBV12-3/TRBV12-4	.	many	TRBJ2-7	TGTGCCAGCAGTTTCAGTCCCCACGAGCAGTACTTC	CASSFSPHEQYF
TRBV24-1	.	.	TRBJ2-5	TGTGCCACCAGTGATCCATCCCGACGGGTGGGGACCCAGTACTTC	CATSDPSRRVGTQYF
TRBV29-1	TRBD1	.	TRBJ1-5	TGCAGCGTTGGGGGACAGGCTAATCAGCCCCAGCATTTT	CSVGGQANQPQHF
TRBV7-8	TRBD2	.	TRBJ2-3	TGTGCCAGCAGCTTAGCCGGGGGGGCAGGGTTTGCTACGCAGTATTTT	CASSLAGGAGFATQYF
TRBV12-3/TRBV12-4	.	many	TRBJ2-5	TGTGCCAGCAGTTCCCGTCTGGGAACGGGGGAGACCCAGTACTTC	CASSSRLGTGETQYF
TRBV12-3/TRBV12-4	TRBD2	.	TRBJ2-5	TGTGCCAGCAGTCCGCTAGCGGGGGGGCGGCGCCAAGAGACCCAGTACTTC	CASSPLAGGRRQETQYF
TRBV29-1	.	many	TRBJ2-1	TGCAGCGTTCCCAAGCAGTCCCACAATGAGCAGTTCTTC	CSVPKQSHNEQFF
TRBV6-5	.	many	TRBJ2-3	TGTGCCAGCAGGGACCCCCACGGTACGCAGTATTTT	CASRDPHGTQYF
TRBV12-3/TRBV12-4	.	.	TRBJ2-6	TGTGCCAGCAGTTTAGCAGCCTCTGGGGCCAACGTCCTGACTTTC	CASSLAASGANVLTF
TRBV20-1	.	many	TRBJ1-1	TGCAGTGCTAGAATCGGGCTCATGAACACTGAAGCTTTCTTT	CSARIGLMNTEAFF
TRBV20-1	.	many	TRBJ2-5	TGCAGTGCGCAAATAGGGGTTAATAGTCCAGGGAAAGAGACCCAGTACTTC	CSAQIGVNSPGKETQYF
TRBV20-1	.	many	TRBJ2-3	TGCAGTGCTAATCCGGCTAGCGGCACAGATACGCAGTATTTT	CSANPASGTDTQYF
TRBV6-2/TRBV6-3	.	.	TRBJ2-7	TGTGCCAGCACCAGAGGAGGGGTTCTACACTACGAGCAGTACTTC	CASTRGGVLHYEQYF
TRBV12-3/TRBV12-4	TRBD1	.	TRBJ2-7	TGTGCCAGCAGTTCCTCTACAGGGGTACGGACCTACGAGCAGTACTTC	CASSSSTGVRTYEQYF
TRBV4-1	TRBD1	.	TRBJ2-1	TGCGCCAGCAGCCACCTACTGGGACAGCAGAACAATGAGCAGTTCTTC	CASSHLLGQQNNEQFF
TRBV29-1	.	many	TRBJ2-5	TGCAGCGTTCAAGAGGAGACCCAGTACTTC	CSVQEETQYF
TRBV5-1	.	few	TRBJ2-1	TGCGCCAGCAGCTTAGACGCCTCCTACAATGAGCAGTTCTTC	CASSLDASYNEQFF
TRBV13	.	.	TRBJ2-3	TGTGCCAGCACCGGACAGAGCACAGATACGCAGTATTTT	CASTGQSTDTQYF
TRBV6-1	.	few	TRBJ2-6	TGTGCCAGCAGTGATAGGGGGGAGGCCAACGTCCTGACTTTC	CASSDRGEANVLTF
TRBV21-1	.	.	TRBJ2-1	TGTGCCAGCAGCAATTTGCGGGGGGGTCTGAACAATGAGCAGTTCTTC	CASSNLRGGLNNEQFF
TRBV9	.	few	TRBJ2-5	TGTGCCAGCAGCGCCCATTCCCTGGAAGGTCAAGAGACCCAGTACTTC	CASSAHSLEGQETQYF
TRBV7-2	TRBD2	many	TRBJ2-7	TGTGCCAGCAGCTTGAGCGGGGGGCGCTACGAGCAGTACTTC	CASSLSGGRYEQYF
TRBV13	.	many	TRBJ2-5	TGTGCCAGCAGCTTAGGGACTACCGTACGGGAAGAGACCCAGTACTTC	CASSLGTTVREETQYF
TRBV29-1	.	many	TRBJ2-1	TGCAGCGTTTTTGGGGGGACCTCCTACAATGAGCAGTTCTTC	CSVFGGTSYNEQFF